This entry concerns a single T cell receptor beta chain. V lost 4 bases to trimming and J lost 2 bases, with 15 bases between them. This CDR3 is built from 16 residues. The germline gives CDR1 MNHNS, CDR2 SASEGT. This record belongs to a study of shared clonotypes between healthy human individuals. Free of recent acute infections or vaccinations, the donors were healthy HIV-negative adults. Naive CD45RA+ and memory CD45RA-negative subsets were split from CD4+ cells. The data were produced by immunoSEQ multiplex PCR, yet TCRdb's version contains in-frame clones alone and is incomplete. This table has a few million clones, 90% to 97% appearing once.

Sequenced input: naive CD4+ T cells sorted from blood. Subset reported: CD45RA+ positively selected. The chain has TRBV6-1 and TRBJ1-5; D ambiguous. The receptor's source is a man between 18 and 29 years old in good health. In DNA, the CDR3 is TGTGCCAGCAGTGCCGGGGTGACTGTTGGCAATCAGCCCCAGCATTTT. This translates into CASSAGVTVGNQPQHF.